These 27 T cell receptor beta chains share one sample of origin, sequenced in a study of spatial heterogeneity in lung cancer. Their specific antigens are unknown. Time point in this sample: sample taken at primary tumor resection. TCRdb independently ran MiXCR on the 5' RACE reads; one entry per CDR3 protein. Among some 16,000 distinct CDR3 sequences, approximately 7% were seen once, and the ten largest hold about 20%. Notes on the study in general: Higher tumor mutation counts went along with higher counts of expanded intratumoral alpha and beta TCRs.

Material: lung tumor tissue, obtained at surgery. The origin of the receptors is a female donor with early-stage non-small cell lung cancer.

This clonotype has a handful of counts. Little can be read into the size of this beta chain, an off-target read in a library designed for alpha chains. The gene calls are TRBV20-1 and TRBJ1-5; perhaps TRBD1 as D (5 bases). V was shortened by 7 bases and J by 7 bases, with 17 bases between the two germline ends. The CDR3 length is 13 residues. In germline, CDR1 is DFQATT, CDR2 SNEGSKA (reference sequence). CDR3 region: CSVGRAVDQPQHF. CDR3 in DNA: TGCAGTGTAGGCAGGGCCGTAGACCAGCCCCAGCATTTT.

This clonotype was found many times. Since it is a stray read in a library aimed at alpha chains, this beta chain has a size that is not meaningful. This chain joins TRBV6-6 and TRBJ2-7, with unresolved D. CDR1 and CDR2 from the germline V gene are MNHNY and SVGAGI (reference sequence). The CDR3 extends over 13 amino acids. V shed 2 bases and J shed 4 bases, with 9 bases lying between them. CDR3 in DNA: TGTGCCAGCAGTTACGCTGAAGCATACGAGCAGTACTTC. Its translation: CASSYAEAYEQYF.

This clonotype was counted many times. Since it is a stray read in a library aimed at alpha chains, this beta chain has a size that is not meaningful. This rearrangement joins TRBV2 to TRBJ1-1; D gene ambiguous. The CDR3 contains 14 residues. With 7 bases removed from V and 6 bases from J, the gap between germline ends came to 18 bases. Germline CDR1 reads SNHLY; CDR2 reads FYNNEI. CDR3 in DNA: TGTGCCAGCACCGGAGTCGTCCAGGCGGCTGAAGCTTTCTTT. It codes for CASTGVVQAAEAFF.

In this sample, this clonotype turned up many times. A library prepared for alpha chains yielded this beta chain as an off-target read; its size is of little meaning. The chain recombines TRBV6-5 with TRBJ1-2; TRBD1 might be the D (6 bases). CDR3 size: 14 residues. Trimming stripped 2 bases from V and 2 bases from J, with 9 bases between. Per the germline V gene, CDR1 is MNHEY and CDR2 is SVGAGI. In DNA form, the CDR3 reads TGTGCCAGCAGTTACGGGACAAACAACTATGGCTACACCTTC. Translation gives CASSYGTNNYGYTF.

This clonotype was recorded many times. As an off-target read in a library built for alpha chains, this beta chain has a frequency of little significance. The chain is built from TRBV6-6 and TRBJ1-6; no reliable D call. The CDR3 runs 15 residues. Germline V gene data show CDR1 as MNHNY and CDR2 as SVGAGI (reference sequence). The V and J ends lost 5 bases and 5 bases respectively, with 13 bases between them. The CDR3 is CASSALGSDNSPLHF. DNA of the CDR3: TGTGCCAGCAGTGCGCTTGGCTCTGATAATTCACCCCTCCACTTT.

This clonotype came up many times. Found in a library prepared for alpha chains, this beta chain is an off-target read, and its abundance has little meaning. The CDR3 sequence is CASSQAGPGNTIYF. CDR3 nucleotide sequence: TGTGCCAGCAGCCAAGCTGGTCCTGGAAACACCATATATTTT. J is TRBJ1-3 and V is TRBV3-1, with D uncertain. CDR1 and CDR2 from the germline V gene are LGHDT and YNNKEL (reference sequence). V gave up 1 base and J gave up 2 bases, with 6 bases separating them. The CDR3 is 14 amino acids.

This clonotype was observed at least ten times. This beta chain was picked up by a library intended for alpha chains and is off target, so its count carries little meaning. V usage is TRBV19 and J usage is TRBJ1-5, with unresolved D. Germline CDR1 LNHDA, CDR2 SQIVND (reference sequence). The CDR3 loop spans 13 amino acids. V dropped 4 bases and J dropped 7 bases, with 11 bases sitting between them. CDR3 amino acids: CASSKAADQPQHF. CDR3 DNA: TGTGCCAGTAGTAAAGCAGCAGACCAGCCCCAGCATTTT. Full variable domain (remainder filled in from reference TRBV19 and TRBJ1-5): DGGITQSPKYLFRKEGQNVTLSCEQNLNHDAMYWYRQDPGQGLRLIYYSQIVNDFQKGDIAEGYSVSREKKESFPLTVTSAQKNPTAFYLCASSKAADQPQHFGDGTRLSIL.

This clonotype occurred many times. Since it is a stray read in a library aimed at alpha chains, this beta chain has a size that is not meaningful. The CDR3 region has the DNA TGTGCCAGCATGGTAAGGGGGATGCGTAGGACTGAAGCTTTCTTT. The encoded protein is CASMVRGMRRTEAFF. The rearrangement uses TRBV6-2 or TRBV6-3 and TRBJ1-1, with D possibly matching TRBD1 (6 bases). The length of the CDR3 is 15 residues. Germline CDR1 reads MNHEY; CDR2 reads SVGEGT. V was pared by 7 bases and J by 5 bases, with 20 bases between.

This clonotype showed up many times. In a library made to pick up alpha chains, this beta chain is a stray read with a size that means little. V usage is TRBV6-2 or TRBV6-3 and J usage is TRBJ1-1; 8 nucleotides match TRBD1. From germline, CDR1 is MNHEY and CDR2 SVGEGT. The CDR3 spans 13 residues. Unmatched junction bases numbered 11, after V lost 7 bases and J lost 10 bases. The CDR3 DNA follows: TGTGCCAGCAACGACGGACAGGGCTTCGTAGCTTTCTTT. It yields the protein CASNDGQGFVAFF.

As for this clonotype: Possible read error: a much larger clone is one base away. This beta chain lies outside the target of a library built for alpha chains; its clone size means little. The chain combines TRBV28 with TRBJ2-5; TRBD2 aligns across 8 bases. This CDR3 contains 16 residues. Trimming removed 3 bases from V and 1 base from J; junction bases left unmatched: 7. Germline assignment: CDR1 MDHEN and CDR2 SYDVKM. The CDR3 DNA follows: TGTGCCAGCAGTTTCTTCGGACTAGCAGGCCAAGAGACCCAGTACTTC. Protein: CASSFFGLAGQETQYF.

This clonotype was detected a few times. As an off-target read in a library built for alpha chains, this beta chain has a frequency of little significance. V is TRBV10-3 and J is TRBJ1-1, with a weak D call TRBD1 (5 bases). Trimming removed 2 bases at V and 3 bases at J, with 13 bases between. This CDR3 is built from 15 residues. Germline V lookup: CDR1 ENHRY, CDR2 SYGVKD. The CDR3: CAISERRGEHTEAFF. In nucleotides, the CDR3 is TGTGCCATCAGTGAGAGAAGAGGGGAGCACACTGAAGCTTTCTTT.

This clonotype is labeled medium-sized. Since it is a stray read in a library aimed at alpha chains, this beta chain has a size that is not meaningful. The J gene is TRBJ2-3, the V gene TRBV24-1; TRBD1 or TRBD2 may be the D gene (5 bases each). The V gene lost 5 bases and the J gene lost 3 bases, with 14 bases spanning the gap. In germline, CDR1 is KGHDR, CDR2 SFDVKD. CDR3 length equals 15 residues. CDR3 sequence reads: CATSVAGTATDTQYF. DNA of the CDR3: TGTGCCACCAGTGTCGCCGGGACCGCGACAGATACGCAGTATTTT.

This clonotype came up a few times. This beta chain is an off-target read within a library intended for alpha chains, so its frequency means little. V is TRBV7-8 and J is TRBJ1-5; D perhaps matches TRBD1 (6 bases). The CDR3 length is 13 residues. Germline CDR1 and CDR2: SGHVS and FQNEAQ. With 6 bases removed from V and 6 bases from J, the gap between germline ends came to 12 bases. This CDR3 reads CASSRGGTQPQHF. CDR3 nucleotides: TGTGCCAGCAGTAGGGGGGGAACTCAGCCCCAGCATTTT.

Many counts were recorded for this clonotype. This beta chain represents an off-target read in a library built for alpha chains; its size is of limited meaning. In DNA form, the CDR3 reads TGTGCCAGCTCACCGGCCGGGACAGGGGTCAATCAGCCCCAGCATTTT. Protein product: CASSPAGTGVNQPQHF. The rearrangement uses TRBV18 and TRBJ1-5, with TRBD1 matching over 10 bases. The CDR3 has 16 amino acids. The germline gives CDR1 KGHSH, CDR2 LQKENI. V was pared by 3 bases and J by 3 bases, with 5 bases of the junction left unmatched.

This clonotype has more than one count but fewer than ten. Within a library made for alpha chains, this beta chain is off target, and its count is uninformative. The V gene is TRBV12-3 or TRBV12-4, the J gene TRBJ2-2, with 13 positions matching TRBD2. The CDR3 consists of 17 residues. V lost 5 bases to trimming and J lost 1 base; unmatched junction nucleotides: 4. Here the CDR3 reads CASSRTSGGGNTGELFF. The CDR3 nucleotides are TGTGCCAGCAGTCGGACTAGCGGGGGCGGGAACACCGGGGAGCTGTTTTTT.

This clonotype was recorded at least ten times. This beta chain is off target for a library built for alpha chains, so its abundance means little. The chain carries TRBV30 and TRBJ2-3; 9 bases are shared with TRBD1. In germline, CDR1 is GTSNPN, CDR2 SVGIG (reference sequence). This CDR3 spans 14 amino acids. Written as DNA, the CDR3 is TGTGCGGTAATAGGGACAGGGAACACAGATACGCAGTATTTT. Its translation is CAVIGTGNTDTQYF.

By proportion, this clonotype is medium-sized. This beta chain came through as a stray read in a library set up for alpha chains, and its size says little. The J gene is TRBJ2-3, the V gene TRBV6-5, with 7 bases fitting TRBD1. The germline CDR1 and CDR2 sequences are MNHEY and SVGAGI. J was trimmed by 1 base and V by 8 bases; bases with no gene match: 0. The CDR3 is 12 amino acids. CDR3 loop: CASGQGTDTQYF. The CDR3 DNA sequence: TGTGCCAGCGGACAGGGCACAGATACGCAGTATTTT.

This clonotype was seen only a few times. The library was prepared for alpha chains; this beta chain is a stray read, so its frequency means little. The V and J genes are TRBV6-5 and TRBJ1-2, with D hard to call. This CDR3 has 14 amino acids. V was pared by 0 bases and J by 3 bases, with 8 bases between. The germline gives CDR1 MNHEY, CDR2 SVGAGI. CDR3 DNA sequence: TGTGCCAGCAGTTACTCGATTAGTGACTATGGCTACACCTTC. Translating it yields CASSYSISDYGYTF.

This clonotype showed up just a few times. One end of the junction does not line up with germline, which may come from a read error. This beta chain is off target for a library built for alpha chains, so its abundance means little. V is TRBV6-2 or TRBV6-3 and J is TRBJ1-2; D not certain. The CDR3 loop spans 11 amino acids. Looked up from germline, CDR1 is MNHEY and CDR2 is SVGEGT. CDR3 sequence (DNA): TGTGCCAGCAGTTACTCCCAGGAGGTAGCCTTC. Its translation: CASSYSQEVAF.

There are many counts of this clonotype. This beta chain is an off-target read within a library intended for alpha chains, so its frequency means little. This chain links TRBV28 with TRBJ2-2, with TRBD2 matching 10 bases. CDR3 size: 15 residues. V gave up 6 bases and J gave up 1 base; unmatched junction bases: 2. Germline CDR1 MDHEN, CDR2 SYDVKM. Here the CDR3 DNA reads TGTGCCAGCAGGCCTAGCGGGGGGAACACCGGGGAGCTGTTTTTT. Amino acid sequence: CASRPSGGNTGELFF.

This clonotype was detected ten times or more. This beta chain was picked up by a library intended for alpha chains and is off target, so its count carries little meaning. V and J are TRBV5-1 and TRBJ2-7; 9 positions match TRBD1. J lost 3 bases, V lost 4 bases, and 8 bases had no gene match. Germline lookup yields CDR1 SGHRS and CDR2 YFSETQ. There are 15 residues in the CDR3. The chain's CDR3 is CASSAAGTGNYEQYF. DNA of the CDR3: TGCGCCAGCAGCGCTGCCGGGACAGGGAACTACGAGCAGTACTTC.

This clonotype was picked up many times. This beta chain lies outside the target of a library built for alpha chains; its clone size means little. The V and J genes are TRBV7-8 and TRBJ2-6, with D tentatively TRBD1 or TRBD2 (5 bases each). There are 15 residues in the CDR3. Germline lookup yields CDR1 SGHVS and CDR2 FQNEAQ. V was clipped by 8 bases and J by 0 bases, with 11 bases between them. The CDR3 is CASGRDLSGANVLTF. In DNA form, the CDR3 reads TGTGCCAGCGGCCGGGACCTCTCTGGGGCCAACGTCCTGACTTTC.

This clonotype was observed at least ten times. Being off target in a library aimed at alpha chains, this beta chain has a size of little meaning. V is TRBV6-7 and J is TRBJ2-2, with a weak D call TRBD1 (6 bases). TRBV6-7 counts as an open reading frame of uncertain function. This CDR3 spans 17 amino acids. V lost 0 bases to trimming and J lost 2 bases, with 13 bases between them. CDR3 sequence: CASSYSHRVPNTGELFF. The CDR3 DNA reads TGTGCCAGCAGTTACTCGCACAGGGTCCCCAACACCGGGGAGCTGTTTTTT.

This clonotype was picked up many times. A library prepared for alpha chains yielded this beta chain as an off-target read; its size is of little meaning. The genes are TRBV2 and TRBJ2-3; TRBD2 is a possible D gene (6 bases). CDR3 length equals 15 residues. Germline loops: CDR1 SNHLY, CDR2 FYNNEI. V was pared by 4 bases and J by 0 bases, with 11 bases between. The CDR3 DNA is TGTGCCAGCAGTGGGGGACTTCCTAGCACAGATACGCAGTATTTT. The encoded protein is CASSGGLPSTDTQYF.

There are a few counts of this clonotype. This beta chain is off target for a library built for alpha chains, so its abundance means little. CDR3 sequence: CSAVRAESRHTQETQYF. The CDR3 region has the DNA TGCAGTGCTGTCCGAGCGGAATCGCGCCACACTCAAGAGACCCAGTACTTC. This chain connects TRBV20-1 to TRBJ2-5; tentative D call: TRBD2 (5 bases). CDR1 and CDR2 from the germline V gene are DFQATT and SNEGSKA (reference sequence). V lost 5 bases to trimming and J lost 2 bases, with 24 bases between them. The CDR3 sequence is 17 residues long.

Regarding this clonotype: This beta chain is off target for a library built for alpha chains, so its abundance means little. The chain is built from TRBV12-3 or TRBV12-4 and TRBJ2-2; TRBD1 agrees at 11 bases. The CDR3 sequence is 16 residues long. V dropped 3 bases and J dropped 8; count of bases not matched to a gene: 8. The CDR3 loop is CASSFWTGGEPGELFF. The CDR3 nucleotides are TGTGCCAGCAGTTTTTGGACAGGGGGCGAACCAGGGGAGCTGTTTTTT.

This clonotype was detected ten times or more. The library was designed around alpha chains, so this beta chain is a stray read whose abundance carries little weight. CDR3 bases: TGTGCCAGCAGTTCCGGGACAGCACATACAGATACGCAGTATTTT. The encoded protein is CASSSGTAHTDTQYF. The chain has TRBV6-5 and TRBJ2-3; 7 bases fit TRBD1. Trimming removed 4 bases from V and 3 bases from J; junction bases left unmatched: 7. The germline V gene encodes CDR1 MNHEY and CDR2 SVGAGI. The CDR3 extends over 15 amino acids.